This paragraph covers one TCR beta chain sequence. Produced via immunoSEQ multiplex PCR; TCRdb's table is partial and in-frame only. The sample has tens of thousands of clones, just under 85% seen once. Trimming removed 3 bases from V and 0 bases from J, with 11 bases in between. The CDR3 contains 14 residues. Germline values: CDR1 SQVTM, CDR2 ANQGSEA. This record belongs to a study of control samples from healthy donors and cancer patients. The TCR originated in a man between 25 and 39 years old in good health. This rearrangement joins TRBV29-1 to TRBJ1-1, with TRBD1 as a possible D gene (6 bases). Sequencing used blood. The CDR3 region is CSVDSTGMNTEAFF. DNA of the CDR3: TGCAGCGTTGATTCGACAGGAATGAACACTGAAGCTTTCTTT. Variable domain in full (rest from reference TRBV29-1 and TRBJ1-1): SAVISQKPSRDICQRGTSLTIQCQVDSQVTMMFWYRQQPGQSLTLIATANQGSEATYESGFVIDKFPISRPNLTFSTLTVSNMSPEDSSIYLCSVDSTGMNTEAFFGQGTRLTVV.